The TCR beta chain described here comes from a study of cytotoxic CD8 clonotypes in ibrutinib-treated CLL (TCRdb year 2021). Context from the whole study: In this cohort, around 15 patients were treatment-naive and ten to eleven were relapsed/refractory, while about 18 had unmutated IGHV. Responses were partial in 25 or so patients and complete in 2; after median approximately 67 months follow-up, roughly 14 stayed in remission and around 12 progressed. Response samples were taken after a median of approximately eleven months on treatment, ranging from roughly 6 to 36 months. Samples averaged 255,043 productive templates and just under 95,000 productive rearrangements. Of the 90 or so participants in the trial, 25 to 30 had longitudinal samples available. Cryopreserved peripheral blood mononuclear cells were obtained prior to treatment, at the time of response, and at either disease progression or sustained remission. Every remission and progressive disease sample was obtained while ibrutinib was still being received by the patients.

What the study reported, not specific to this receptor: Clonality increased at ibrutinib response, stayed stable in sustained remission, and fell back toward baseline at progression. Public clonotypes were rare and either shrank or stayed stable during treatment, and the rise in clonality at ibrutinib response reflected expansion of private clonotypes. Lymph node repertoires were not examined, and the timing of sampling was not matched between patients in sustained remission and those whose disease progressed. Baseline clonality exceeded that of age-matched healthy donors and correlated strongly with circulating CD8+ T-cell counts.

The goal of deep resolution MiSeq sequencing was a depth between 1 in 1 million and 1 in 200,000 T cells, and coverage averaged 10x per clonotype. The immunoSEQ hsTCRB Kit was used to generate the TCR beta libraries. On the authors' methods: Data were analyzed with ImmunoSEQ Data Assistant and ImmunoSEQ Analyzer, with V, D and J genes assigned per IMGT definitions. Clonality was computed as one minus normalized Shannon entropy of productive rearrangement frequencies, ranging from 0 to 1. Only overrepresented clonotypes making up at least 0.05% of the repertoire of each patient were included in the public clonotype analysis. Repertoires from around 13 age-matched healthy donors in immuneACCESS were used as clonality controls. TCRdb carries this immuneACCESS record with in-frame sequences only. Its versions omit some clonotypes, under half of them owing to an unresolved V gene in the studies checked, with the rest unexplained. Clone size and the V and J calls come from that table; the DNA yielded D and trimming. The sample contains about 89,000 clones, approximately 80% of them found a single time. The ten largest clones capture less than 35% of the sample.

Trimming takes 5 bases from V and 4 bases from J, and the germline ends sit 17 bases apart. Inclusive of the bounding cysteine and phenylalanine, the CDR3 is 15 residues long. Of all the DNA, just the CDR3 is kept, 45 bases in frame from base 1. Based on the germline V gene (reference sequence), the CDR1 and CDR2 sequences are WNHNN and SYGVQD. Comments on this clone: The antigen this receptor binds is unknown. The input lacks base qualities; no much larger clone sits a single base away.

Read against the paper, the sample's time point label means: 12 months on ibrutinib. For TCR beta library preparation, roughly 2.1 micrograms of genomic DNA was extracted from cryopreserved PBMCs. Longitudinal blood samples from CLL patients receiving ibrutinib monotherapy were subjected to high-throughput TCR beta sequencing. The patients took part in an open-label, single-center phase 2 trial of ibrutinib monotherapy. Rearrangement joined TRBV10-1 to TRBJ1-1; matching of 5 bases hints at TRBD1 as the D gene. The sample here was PBMCs, taken after 12 months of ibrutinib treatment. This receptor was identified in a human donor with chronic lymphocytic leukemia. The sequence in DNA is TGCGCCAGCAGTTCGGGGGTGAGGTTTGGCACTGAAGCTTTCTTT. This yields the protein CASSSGVRFGTEAFF.